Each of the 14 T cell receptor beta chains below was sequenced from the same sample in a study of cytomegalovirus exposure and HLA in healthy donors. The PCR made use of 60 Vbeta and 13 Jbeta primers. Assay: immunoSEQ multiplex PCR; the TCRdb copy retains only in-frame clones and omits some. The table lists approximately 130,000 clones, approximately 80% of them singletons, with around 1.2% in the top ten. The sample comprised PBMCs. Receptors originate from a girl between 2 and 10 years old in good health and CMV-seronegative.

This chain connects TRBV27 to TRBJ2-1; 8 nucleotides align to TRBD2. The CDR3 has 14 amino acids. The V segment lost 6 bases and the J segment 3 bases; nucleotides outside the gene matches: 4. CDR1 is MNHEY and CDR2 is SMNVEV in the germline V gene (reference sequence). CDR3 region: CASRTAGGYNEQFF. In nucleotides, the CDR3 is TGTGCCAGCAGAACGGCGGGAGGCTACAATGAGCAGTTCTTC.

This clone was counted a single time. CDR3 sequence: CASSLKTGGGYNEQFF. CDR3 nucleotides: TGCGCCAGCAGCTTGAAGACGGGAGGAGGATACAATGAGCAGTTCTTC. V is TRBV5-1 and J is TRBJ2-1, with 7 nucleotides matching TRBD2. CDR1 is SGHRS, CDR2 YFSETQ, per germline. V lost 1 base to trimming and J lost 4 bases; unmatched junction nucleotides: 8. CDR3 length: 16 amino acids.

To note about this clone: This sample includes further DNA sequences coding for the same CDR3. The CDR3 region has the DNA TGTGCCACCAGCCGAAAGGGGCAGGGAAATCAGCCCCAGCATTTT. Its translation: CATSRKGQGNQPQHF. The chain is built from TRBV15 and TRBJ1-5, with D perhaps TRBD1 (5 bases). This CDR3 spans 15 amino acids. The V and J ends lost 5 bases and 4 bases respectively, with 15 bases between them. CDR1 LNHNV and CDR2 YYDKDF come from the germline V gene (reference sequence).

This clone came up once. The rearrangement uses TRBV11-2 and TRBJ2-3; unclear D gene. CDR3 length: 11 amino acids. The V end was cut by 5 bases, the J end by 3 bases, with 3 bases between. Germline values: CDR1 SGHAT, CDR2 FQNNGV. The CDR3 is CASSLTDTQYF. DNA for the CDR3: TGTGCCAGCAGCCTTACAGATACGCAGTATTTT. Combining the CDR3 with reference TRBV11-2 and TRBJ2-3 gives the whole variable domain EAGVAQSPRYKIIEKRQSVAFWCNPISGHATLYWYQQILGQGPKLLIQFQNNGVVDDSQLPKDRFSAERLKGVDSTLKIQPAKLEDSAVYLCASSLTDTQYFGPGTRLTVL.

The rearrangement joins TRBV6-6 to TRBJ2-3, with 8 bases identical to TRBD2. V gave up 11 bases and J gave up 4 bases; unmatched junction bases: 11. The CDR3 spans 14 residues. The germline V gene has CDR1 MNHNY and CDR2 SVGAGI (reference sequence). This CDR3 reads CASRREGRADTQYF. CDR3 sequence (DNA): TGTGCCTCACGACGGGAGGGCCGGGCAGATACGCAGTATTTT.

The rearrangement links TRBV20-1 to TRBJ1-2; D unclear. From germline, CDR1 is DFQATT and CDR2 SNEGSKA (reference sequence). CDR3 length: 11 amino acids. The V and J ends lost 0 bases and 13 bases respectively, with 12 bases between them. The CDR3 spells CSARDHVGFTF. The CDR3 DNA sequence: TGCAGTGCTAGAGATCATGTCGGTTTCACCTTC.

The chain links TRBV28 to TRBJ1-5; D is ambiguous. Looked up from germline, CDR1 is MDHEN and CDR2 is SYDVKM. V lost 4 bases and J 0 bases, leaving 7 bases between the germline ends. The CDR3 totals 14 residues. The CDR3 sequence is CASSSPYSNQPQHF. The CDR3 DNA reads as TGTGCCAGCAGTTCGCCCTATAGCAATCAGCCCCAGCATTTT.

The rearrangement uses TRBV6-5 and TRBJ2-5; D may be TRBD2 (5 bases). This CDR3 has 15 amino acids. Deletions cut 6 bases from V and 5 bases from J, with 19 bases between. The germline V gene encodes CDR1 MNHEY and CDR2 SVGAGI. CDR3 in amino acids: CASRYSRGGRETQYF. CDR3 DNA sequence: TGTGCCAGCAGATATTCCCGTGGCGGGCGGGAGACCCAGTACTTC.

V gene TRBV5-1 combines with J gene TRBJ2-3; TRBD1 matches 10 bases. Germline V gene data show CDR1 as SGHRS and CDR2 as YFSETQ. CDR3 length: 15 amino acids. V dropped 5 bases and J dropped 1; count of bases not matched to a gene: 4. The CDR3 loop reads CASRTGTGGTDTQYF. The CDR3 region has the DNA TGCGCCAGCAGAACCGGGACAGGGGGCACAGATACGCAGTATTTT.

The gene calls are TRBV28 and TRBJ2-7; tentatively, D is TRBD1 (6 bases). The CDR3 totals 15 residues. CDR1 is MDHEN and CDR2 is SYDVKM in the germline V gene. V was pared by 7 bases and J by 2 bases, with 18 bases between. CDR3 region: CASKFQGTQTYEQYF. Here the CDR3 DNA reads TGTGCCAGCAAGTTCCAAGGGACACAGACCTACGAGCAGTACTTC. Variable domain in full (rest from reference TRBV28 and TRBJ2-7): DVKVTQSSRYLVKRTGEKVFLECVQDMDHENMFWYRQDPGLGLRLIYFSYDVKMKEKGDIPEGYSVSREKKERFSLILESASTNQTSMYLCASKFQGTQTYEQYFGPGTRLTVT.

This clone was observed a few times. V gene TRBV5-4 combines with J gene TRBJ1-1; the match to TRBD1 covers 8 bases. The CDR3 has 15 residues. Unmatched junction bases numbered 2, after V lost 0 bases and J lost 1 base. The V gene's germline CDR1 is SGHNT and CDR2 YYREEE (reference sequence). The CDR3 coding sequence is TGTGCCAGCAGCTTGGCTGGACAGGGGAACACTGAAGCTTTCTTT. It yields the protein CASSLAGQGNTEAFF.

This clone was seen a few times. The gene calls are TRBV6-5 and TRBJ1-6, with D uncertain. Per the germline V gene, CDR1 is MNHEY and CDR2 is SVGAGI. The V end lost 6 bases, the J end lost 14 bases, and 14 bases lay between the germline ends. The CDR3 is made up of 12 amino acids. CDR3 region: CASSPWTGALHF. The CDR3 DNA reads TGTGCCAGCAGCCCCTGGACCGGGGCCCTCCACTTT.

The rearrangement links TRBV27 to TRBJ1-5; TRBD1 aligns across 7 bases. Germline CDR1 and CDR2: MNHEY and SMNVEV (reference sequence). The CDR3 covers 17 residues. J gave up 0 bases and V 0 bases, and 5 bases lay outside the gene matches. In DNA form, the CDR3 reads TGTGCCAGCAGTTTATCCGGGGACAGTTATAGCAATCAGCCCCAGCATTTT. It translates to CASSLSGDSYSNQPQHF.

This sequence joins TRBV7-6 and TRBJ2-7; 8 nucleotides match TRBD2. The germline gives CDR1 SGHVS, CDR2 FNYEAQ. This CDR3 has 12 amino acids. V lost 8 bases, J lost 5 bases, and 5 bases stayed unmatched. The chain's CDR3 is CASAGGGDEQYF. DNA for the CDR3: TGTGCCAGCGCCGGGGGGGGCGACGAGCAGTACTTC. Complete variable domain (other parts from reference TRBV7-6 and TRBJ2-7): GAGVSQSPRYKVTKRGQDVALRCDPISGHVSLYWYRQALGQGPEFLTYFNYEAQQDKSGLPNDRFSAERPEGSISTLTIQRTEQRDSAMYRCASAGGGDEQYFGPGTRLTVT.